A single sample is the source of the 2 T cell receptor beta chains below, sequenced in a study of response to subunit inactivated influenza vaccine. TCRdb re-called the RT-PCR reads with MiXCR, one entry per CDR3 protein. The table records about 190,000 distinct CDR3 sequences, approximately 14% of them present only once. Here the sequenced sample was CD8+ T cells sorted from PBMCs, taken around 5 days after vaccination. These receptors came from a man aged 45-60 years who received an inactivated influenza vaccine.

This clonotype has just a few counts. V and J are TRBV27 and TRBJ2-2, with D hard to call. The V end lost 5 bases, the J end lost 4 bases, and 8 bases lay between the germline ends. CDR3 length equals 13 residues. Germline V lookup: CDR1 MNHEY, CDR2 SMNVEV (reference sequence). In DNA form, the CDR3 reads TGTGCCAGCAGTCCCCAGATCACCGGGGAGCTGTTTTTT. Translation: CASSPQITGELFF.

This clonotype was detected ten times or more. This chain's CDR3 is CASSQGSGTLNEQFF. The CDR3, as DNA: TGCGCCAGCAGCCAAGGGAGCGGGACCTTGAATGAGCAGTTCTTC. The chain uses TRBV4-3 and TRBJ2-1, with 7 bases aligning to TRBD2. CDR3 length: 15 amino acids. From germline, CDR1 is LGHNA and CDR2 YSLEER. Germline trimming cut 1 base from V and 7 bases from J; bases unmatched to any gene: 7.